One T cell receptor (beta chain) is described in this entry. The data belong to a study of shared clonotypes between healthy human individuals. CDR3 length: 16 residues. In germline, CDR1 is MNHEY, CDR2 SMNVEV (reference sequence). Germline trimming cut 6 bases from V and 2 bases from J; bases unmatched to any gene: 7. Sequencing was performed with immunoSEQ multiplex PCR; in TCRdb, only in-frame clones are kept and a portion is missing. The sample includes 2 million to 2.5 million clones, 85% to 95% of them seen just once. The sequencing input was naive CD4+ T cells from PBMCs. Subset in this sample: CD45RA+ positively selected. V gene TRBV27 combines with J gene TRBJ2-5; TRBD2 aligns across 12 bases. The TCR sequence derives from a man in his late teens or twenties in good health. Some clones in this sample may be carry-over from other donors' samples. CDR3 in DNA: TGTGCCAGCAGCCACGCCGGGACTAGCGGGCAAGAGACCCAGTACTTC. Translation: CASSHAGTSGQETQYF.